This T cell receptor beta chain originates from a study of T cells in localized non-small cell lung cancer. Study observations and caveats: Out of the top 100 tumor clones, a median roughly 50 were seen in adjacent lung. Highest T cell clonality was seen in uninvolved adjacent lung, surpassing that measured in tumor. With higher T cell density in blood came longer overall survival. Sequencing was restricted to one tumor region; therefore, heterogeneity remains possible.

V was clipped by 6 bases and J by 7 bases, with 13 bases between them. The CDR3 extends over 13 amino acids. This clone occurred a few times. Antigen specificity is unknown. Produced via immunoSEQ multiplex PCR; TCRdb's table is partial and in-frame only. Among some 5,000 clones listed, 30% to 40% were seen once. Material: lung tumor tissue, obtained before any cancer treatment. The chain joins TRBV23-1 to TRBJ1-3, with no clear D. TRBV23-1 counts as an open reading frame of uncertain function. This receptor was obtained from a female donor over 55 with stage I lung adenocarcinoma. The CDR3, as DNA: TGCGCCAGCAGCTTGGCCGAGAGGAACACCATATATTTT. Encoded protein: CASSLAERNTIYF.